The 24 T cell receptor beta chains listed next were all sequenced from one sample in a study of healthy donors' naive CD4 and CD8 T cells. TCR libraries were built from 450 to 650 ng of total RNA by linear amplification. TCRdb reanalysed the reads using MiXCR and keeps one entry per CDR3 protein. Of roughly 200,000 distinct CDR3 sequences listed, 65% to 75% are singletons. The specimen sequenced was naive CD4+ and CD8+ T cells sorted from blood, pooled from several donors. Every receptor here comes from a pool of human donors in good health; the sample pools cells from several healthy donors.

In this sample, this clonotype turned up once. The chain couples TRBV27 to TRBJ1-1; 11 nucleotides agree with TRBD1. The germline CDR1 and CDR2 sequences are MNHEY and SMNVEV (reference sequence). The CDR3 has 15 residues. The V and J ends lost 8 bases and 8 bases, in that order; junction bases with no gene match: 13. For the CDR3, the DNA is TGTGCCAGCTGGACAGGGGGCATCATTCTTACCGAAGCTTTCTTT. Its protein is CASWTGGIILTEAFF.

V gene TRBV30 combines with J gene TRBJ2-3, with 10 bases aligning to TRBD1. CDR3 length: 14 residues. V shed 0 bases, J shed 3 bases, and the junction held 0 bases outside the gene matches. Germline values: CDR1 GTSNPN, CDR2 SVGIG (reference sequence). The CDR3: CAWSVDRGTDTQYF. In DNA, the CDR3 is TGTGCCTGGAGTGTGGACAGGGGGACAGATACGCAGTATTTT.

This chain connects TRBV20-1 to TRBJ1-2; D not resolved. V dropped 3 bases and J dropped 4 bases, with 6 bases sitting between them. Germline CDR1 reads DFQATT; CDR2 reads SNEGSKA (reference sequence). The CDR3 covers 11 residues. The CDR3 DNA reads as TGCAGTGCTAGGGGCTTCTATGGCTACACCTTC. Translating it yields CSARGFYGYTF.

The chain's CDR3 is CASSLIRGLVDNEQFF. As DNA, the CDR3 is TGTGCCAGCAGCCTAATTCGAGGACTGGTGGACAATGAGCAGTTCTTC. The V call is TRBV11-2, the J call TRBJ2-1; a weak D match, TRBD2 (5 bases). CDR3 length: 16 amino acids. V dropped 5 bases and J dropped 5 bases, with 19 bases sitting between them. Germline V CDR1 and CDR2: SGHAT, FQNNGV.

V is TRBV11-2 and J is TRBJ2-7, with 12 bases aligning to TRBD2. J was trimmed by 3 bases and V by 6 bases; bases with no gene match: 12. This CDR3 is built from 17 residues. Germline-derived CDR1 and CDR2 are SGHAT and FQNNGV. This chain's CDR3 is CASREIRGLAGIYEQYF. Here the CDR3 DNA reads TGTGCCAGCAGGGAAATAAGGGGACTAGCGGGTATCTACGAGCAGTACTTC.

This clonotype was seen only once. This rearrangement joins TRBV6-5 to TRBJ1-2; the D gene is possibly TRBD1 (5 bases). The germline gives CDR1 MNHEY, CDR2 SVGAGI. Trimming cost V 2 bases and J 2 bases, with 9 bases left between them. The CDR3 consists of 14 residues. For the CDR3, the DNA is TGTGCCAGCAGTTACGGGGACGGGAACTATGGCTACACCTTC. Its translation: CASSYGDGNYGYTF.

The chain employs TRBV6-5 and TRBJ1-2; 9 nucleotides line up with TRBD1. The CDR3 has 13 amino acids. The germline gives CDR1 MNHEY, CDR2 SVGAGI. V trimming: 0 bases; J trimming: 12 bases; junction bases outside the gene matches: 5. In DNA form, the CDR3 reads TGTGCCAGCAGTTACTCGGCTGGACAGGGGCACACCTTC. It encodes CASSYSAGQGHTF.

The rearrangement links TRBV18 to TRBJ1-1, with D unclear. The CDR3 is 13 amino acids. The germline CDR1 and CDR2 sequences are KGHSH and LQKENI. V shed 2 bases and J shed 4 bases, with 8 bases lying between them. The DNA of the CDR3 is TGTGCCAGCTCACCATTGGTCGGCACTGAAGCTTTCTTT. Amino acids: CASSPLVGTEAFF.

The V call is TRBV6-2 or TRBV6-3, the J call TRBJ1-2, with 8 nucleotides matching TRBD1. CDR3 length: 14 amino acids. V lost 6 bases to trimming and J lost 4 bases; unmatched junction nucleotides: 7. CDR1 is MNHEY and CDR2 is SVGEGT in the germline V gene. CDR3 sequence reads: CASSSSDRVYGYTF. The CDR3 coding sequence is TGTGCCAGCAGCTCCTCGGACAGGGTCTATGGCTACACCTTC.

This chain uses TRBV30 with TRBJ1-2, with D perhaps TRBD1 (6 bases). This CDR3 is 13 amino acids long. Germline CDR1 reads GTSNPN; CDR2 reads SVGIG (reference sequence). Trimming removed 2 bases at V and 2 bases at J, with 9 bases between. CDR3 nucleotides: TGTGCCTGGAGTTCAGGGGAGAACTATGGCTACACCTTC. It codes for CAWSSGENYGYTF.

This clonotype was seen more than once but under ten times. The V gene is TRBV27, the J gene TRBJ2-7, with D unclear. The CDR3 is 12 residues long. V was clipped by 4 bases and J by 2 bases, with 6 bases between them. Germline CDR1 MNHEY, CDR2 SMNVEV (reference sequence). Here the CDR3 reads CASSSPTYEQYF. CDR3 nucleotide sequence: TGTGCCAGCAGTTCCCCGACCTACGAGCAGTACTTC.

J is TRBJ1-3 and V is TRBV30, with D unclear. Germline CDR1 reads GTSNPN; CDR2 reads SVGIG (reference sequence). V lost 0 bases to trimming and J lost 9 bases, with 12 bases between them. The CDR3 runs to 13 residues. Here the CDR3 reads CAWSVRSSGTIYF. CDR3 DNA: TGTGCCTGGAGTGTACGATCCTCGGGCACCATATATTTT.

The J gene is TRBJ2-7, the V gene TRBV19, with a tentative D call TRBD2 (5 bases). Trimming pared 1 base from V and 6 bases from J, leaving 10 bases between. Germline CDR1 LNHDA, CDR2 SQIVND (reference sequence). The CDR3 has 13 residues. The CDR3 region is CASSIGSSGEQYF. For the CDR3, the DNA is TGTGCCAGTAGTATAGGTAGCAGCGGCGAGCAGTACTTC.

The CDR3: CSVNGITEAFF. The CDR3 DNA is TGCAGCGTTAATGGGATCACTGAAGCTTTCTTT. The chain links TRBV29-1 to TRBJ1-1; D gene uncertain. The CDR3 runs to 11 residues. The germline V gene encodes CDR1 SQVTM and CDR2 ANQGSEA. V was cut by 5 bases and J by 4 bases, with 8 bases left in between.

The chain employs TRBV6-5 and TRBJ2-7; D unclear. The CDR3 is 13 residues long. The germline gives CDR1 MNHEY, CDR2 SVGAGI. V lost 0 bases and J 4 bases, leaving 7 bases between the germline ends. In DNA form, the CDR3 reads TGTGCCAGCAGTTACTCGCGGCGTTACGAGCAGTACTTC. It is translated as CASSYSRRYEQYF.

The chain joins TRBV29-1 to TRBJ2-1, with 7 bases that match TRBD1. Germline V gene sequence: CDR1 SQVTM, CDR2 ANQGSEA. This CDR3 has 12 amino acids. J was trimmed by 6 bases and V by 5 bases; bases with no gene match: 4. CDR3 sequence: CSVLGQSNEQFF. The CDR3 bases are TGCAGCGTTCTGGGACAGAGCAATGAGCAGTTCTTC.

The chain employs TRBV6-5 and TRBJ2-1; tentative D call: TRBD2 (6 bases). V dropped 5 bases and J dropped 5 bases, with 16 bases sitting between them. The CDR3 spans 15 residues. Germline lookup yields CDR1 MNHEY and CDR2 SVGAGI. Here the CDR3 reads CASSRPTGDHNEQFF. The CDR3 DNA follows: TGTGCCAGCAGTCGGCCTACGGGGGATCACAATGAGCAGTTCTTC.

This clonotype was counted a few times. The chain couples TRBV27 to TRBJ2-6; tentatively, D is TRBD1 (5 bases). V was clipped by 3 bases and J by 2 bases, with 8 bases between them. Germline lookup yields CDR1 MNHEY and CDR2 SMNVEV (reference sequence). The CDR3 extends over 15 amino acids. The CDR3 protein is CASSLKGAGANVLTF. The CDR3, as DNA: TGTGCCAGCAGTTTGAAAGGGGCTGGGGCCAACGTCCTGACTTTC. Looking up the rest from reference TRBV27 and TRBJ2-6 gives the full variable domain: EAQVTQNPRYLITVTGKKLTVTCSQNMNHEYMSWYRQDPGLGLRQIYYSMNVEVTDKGDVPEGYKVSRKEKRNFPLILESPSPNQTSLYFCASSLKGAGANVLTFGAGSRLTVL.

The chain uses TRBV29-1 and TRBJ2-7, with D maybe TRBD1 (6 bases). The V gene's germline CDR1 is SQVTM and CDR2 ANQGSEA. The V end lost 1 base, the J end lost 2 bases, and 18 bases lay between the germline ends. There are 16 residues in the CDR3. The CDR3 protein is CSVEAGSRGPPYEQYF. For the CDR3, the DNA is TGCAGCGTTGAAGCCGGGTCCAGGGGTCCCCCCTACGAGCAGTACTTC.

The chain is built from TRBV12-3 or TRBV12-4 and TRBJ1-2; D call uncertain. The CDR3 has 15 amino acids. Trimming removed 6 bases from V and 5 bases from J, with 19 bases in between. The CDR3 protein is CASSPRGGLRYGYTF. CDR3 coding DNA: TGTGCCAGCAGCCCCCGGGGAGGGTTGCGGTATGGCTACACCTTC.

The J gene is TRBJ2-7, the V gene TRBV5-1, with 8 nucleotides matching TRBD1. The germline gives CDR1 SGHRS, CDR2 YFSETQ. The CDR3 runs 15 residues. V lost 4 bases, J lost 0 bases, and 6 bases stayed unmatched. CDR3 sequence (DNA): TGCGCCAGCAGCGCAGACAGGGGACTCTCCTACGAGCAGTACTTC. Residues: CASSADRGLSYEQYF. The full variable domain, in which reference TRBV5-1 and TRBJ2-7 provide the parts outside the CDR3, is KAGVTQTPRYLIKTRGQQVTLSCSPISGHRSVSWYQQTPGQGLQFLFEYFSETQRNKGNFPGRFSGRQFSNSRSEMNVSTLELGDSALYLCASSADRGLSYEQYFGPGTRLTVT.

J is TRBJ2-7 and V is TRBV24-1, with D uncertain. Germline CDR1 and CDR2: KGHDR and SFDVKD. With 4 bases removed from V and 7 bases from J, the gap between germline ends came to 10 bases. The CDR3 runs 12 residues. This CDR3 is CATSDGLREQYF. CDR3 DNA sequence: TGTGCCACCAGTGACGGGCTCAGGGAGCAGTACTTC.

CDR3 DNA: TGCAGCGCTTTACAGGGAATACAGACCCAGTACTTC. It codes for CSALQGIQTQYF. The genes are TRBV29-1 and TRBJ2-5, with a possible D match to TRBD1 (6 bases). V shed 7 bases and J shed 6 bases, with 15 bases lying between them. The CDR3 is 12 residues long. The germline CDR1 and CDR2 sequences are SQVTM and ANQGSEA.

This chain joins TRBV6-5 and TRBJ2-7, with unresolved D. CDR3 length: 15 amino acids. Germline CDR1 is MNHEY and CDR2 is SVGAGI. V shed 0 bases and J shed 1 base, with 10 bases lying between them. The CDR3: CASSYSPQASYEQYF. The CDR3, as DNA: TGTGCCAGCAGTTACTCTCCCCAGGCGTCCTACGAGCAGTACTTC.